These 9 T cell receptor beta chains originate from one sample sequenced in a study of early T cells in non-severe SARS-CoV-2 infection. TCRdb itself ran the 5' RACE reads through MiXCR, one entry per CDR3 protein. The sample lists about 61,000 distinct CDR3 sequences, less than 14% occurring once. The sequencing sample was made of whole blood. Every receptor here comes from an adult who was a healthcare worker with PCR-confirmed SARS-CoV-2 infection or an uninfected control (not recorded which).

This clonotype was picked up many times. This rearrangement joins TRBV6-5 to TRBJ1-1; 8 bases are shared with TRBD1. Germline V lookup: CDR1 MNHEY, CDR2 SVGAGI. After removal of 2 bases from V and 1 base from J, the junction contained 6 bases not matched to a gene. CDR3 length equals 16 residues. The CDR3 is CASSYPAGGRNTEAFF. In nucleotides, the CDR3 is TGTGCCAGCAGTTACCCGGCAGGGGGCCGGAACACTGAAGCTTTCTTT.

At least ten counts were recorded for this clonotype. The rearrangement uses TRBV6-6 and TRBJ2-5, with a weak D call TRBD1 (7 bases). Germline loops: CDR1 MNHNY, CDR2 SVGAGI (reference sequence). The germline V and J ends were trimmed by 6 bases and 4 bases, with 18 bases remaining between them. The CDR3 loop spans 15 amino acids. The CDR3 DNA is TGTGCCAGCAGCCCTGCAGGGGGGCGCAGAGAGACCCAGTACTTC. Translating it yields CASSPAGGRRETQYF.

Ten or more counts support this clonotype. The rearrangement links TRBV4-3 to TRBJ1-4; a possible D gene is TRBD1 (5 bases). This CDR3 is built from 15 residues. With 0 bases removed from V and 5 bases from J, the gap between germline ends came to 10 bases. Germline values: CDR1 LGHNA, CDR2 YSLEER. Here the CDR3 reads CASSQDGRGNEKLFF. CDR3 coding DNA: TGCGCCAGCAGCCAAGATGGGCGGGGGAATGAAAAACTGTTTTTT.

This chain connects TRBV27 to TRBJ2-3, with TRBD2 matching over 16 bases. Looked up from germline, CDR1 is MNHEY and CDR2 is SMNVEV (reference sequence). The CDR3 runs 17 residues. V lost 6 bases, J lost 7 bases, and 10 bases stayed unmatched. This CDR3 reads CASRRGTSGGGLYTQYF. The CDR3 DNA reads TGTGCCAGCAGACGCGGGACTAGCGGGGGGGGATTGTATACGCAGTATTTT.

The sample holds a few counts of this clonotype. The chain uses TRBV3-1 and TRBJ2-5; D uncertain. The V gene lost 4 bases and the J gene lost 3 bases, with 6 bases spanning the gap. The CDR3 totals 12 residues. The germline gives CDR1 LGHDT, CDR2 YNNKEL (reference sequence). The CDR3 DNA reads TGTGCCAGCAGCCCACCCAAAGAGACCCAGTACTTC. It translates to CASSPPKETQYF.

This clonotype was recorded many times. The rearrangement links TRBV12-3 or TRBV12-4 to TRBJ2-5, with D tentatively TRBD1 or TRBD2 (5 bases each). Deletions cut 6 bases from V and 4 bases from J, with 9 bases between. CDR3 length equals 12 residues. The CDR3 is CASRRGRETQYF. The CDR3 nucleotides read TGTGCCAGCAGACGGGGACGAGAGACCCAGTACTTC.

For this clonotype: Being one base from a much bigger clone, this may be a read error. This likely comes from a read error, as the CDR3 has no conserved phenylalanine or tryptophan at its end. The rearrangement links TRBV29-1 to TRBJ2-6, with D perhaps being TRBD1 or TRBD2 (5 bases each). The germline V gene encodes CDR1 SQVTM and CDR2 ANQGSEA. CDR3 length: 16 amino acids. The V end lost 6 bases, the J end lost 0 bases, and 15 bases lay between the germline ends. CDR3 region: CSVSRDVDSGANVLTY. The CDR3 DNA reads TGCAGCGTCTCCCGGGACGTTGACTCTGGGGCCAACGTCCTGACTTAC.

This clonotype came up many times. The V gene is TRBV18, the J gene TRBJ1-6; D possibly corresponds to TRBD1 (5 bases). The CDR3 extends over 20 amino acids. The ends were cut back, 4 bases at V and 0 bases at J, with 22 bases in the middle. The germline CDR1 and CDR2 sequences are KGHSH and LQKENI. As DNA, the CDR3 is TGTGCCAGCTCACAGCAGGGACCGAGGCTCCTTAGCTCCTATAATTCACCCCTCCACTTT. Protein: CASSQQGPRLLSSYNSPLHF. The complete variable domain, with remaining parts taken from reference TRBV18 and TRBJ1-6, reads NAGVMQNPRHLVRRRGQEARLRCSPMKGHSHVYWYRQLPEEGLKFMVYLQKENIIDESGMPKERFSAEFPKEGPSILRIQQVVRGDSAAYFCASSQQGPRLLSSYNSPLHFGNGTRLTVT.

This clonotype was seen only a few times. The V gene is TRBV6-6, the J gene TRBJ1-1, with D unresolved. CDR1 is MNHNY and CDR2 is SVGAGI in the germline V gene (reference sequence). The length of the CDR3 is 13 residues. V lost 4 bases and J 4 bases, leaving 10 bases between the germline ends. The CDR3 nucleotides are TGTGCCAGCAGTTTCTCCCTTGCCACTGAAGCTTTCTTT. Translation: CASSFSLATEAFF.